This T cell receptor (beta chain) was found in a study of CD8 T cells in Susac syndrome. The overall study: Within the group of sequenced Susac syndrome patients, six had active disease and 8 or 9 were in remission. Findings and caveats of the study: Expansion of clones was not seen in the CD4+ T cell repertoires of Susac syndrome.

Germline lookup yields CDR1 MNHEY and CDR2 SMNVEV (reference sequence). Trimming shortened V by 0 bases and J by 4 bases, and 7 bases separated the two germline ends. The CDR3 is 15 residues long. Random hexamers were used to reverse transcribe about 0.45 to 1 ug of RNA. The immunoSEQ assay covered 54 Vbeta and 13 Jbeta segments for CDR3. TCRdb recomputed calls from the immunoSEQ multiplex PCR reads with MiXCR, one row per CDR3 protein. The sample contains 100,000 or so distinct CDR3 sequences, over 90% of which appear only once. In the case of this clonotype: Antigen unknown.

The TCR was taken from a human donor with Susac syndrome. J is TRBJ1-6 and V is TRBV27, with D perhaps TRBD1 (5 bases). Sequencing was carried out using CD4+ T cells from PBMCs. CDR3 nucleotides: TGTGCCAGCAGTTTATCAGGGGAGTATAATTCACCCCTCCACTTT. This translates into CASSLSGEYNSPLHF.